Listed here are 18 T cell receptor beta chains from one sample, sequenced in a study of early T cells in non-severe SARS-CoV-2 infection (dated by TCRdb to about 2021). Library preparation employed 5' RACE. Sequencing was carried out with a NextSeq 500. TCRdb itself trimmed the public reads at Q25 with fastp, ran MiXCR and retained productive beta chains. Each record represents a unique CDR3 protein, reported with the most common genes and DNA among its rows. For this sample the table gives around 77,000 distinct CDR3 sequences, of which roughly 15% were detected only once. The ten largest clones capture around 3.7% of the sample. Sequenced material: whole blood, taken at baseline. These TCRs come from an adult who was a healthcare worker with PCR-confirmed SARS-CoV-2 infection or an uninfected control (not recorded which).

This clonotype was counted between two and nine times. The chain employs TRBV7-9 and TRBJ1-5; 7 bases line up with TRBD1. The CDR3 is 13 amino acids. The V gene end was trimmed by 5 bases and the J gene end by 4 bases; junction bases not matched to a gene: 2. In germline, CDR1 is SEHNR, CDR2 FQNEAQ (reference sequence). The CDR3 spells CASSPTGNQPQHF. DNA for the CDR3: TGTGCCAGCAGCCCGACAGGGAATCAGCCCCAGCATTTT.

This clonotype was seen a few times. This chain connects TRBV20-1 to TRBJ2-2, with 9 bases lining up with TRBD2. Trimming cost V 7 bases and J 7 bases; bases outside gene matches: 10. CDR1 and CDR2 from the germline V gene are DFQATT and SNEGSKA (reference sequence). This CDR3 is built from 14 residues. The CDR3 loop is CSVSSGTDSGELFF. CDR3 coding DNA: TGCAGTGTCTCTAGCGGGACGGACAGCGGGGAGCTGTTTTTT.

This clonotype has ten or more counts. The rearrangement links TRBV28 to TRBJ2-6, with D perhaps TRBD1 (5 bases). The CDR3 is made up of 15 amino acids. Per germline, CDR1 MDHEN and CDR2 SYDVKM. The V and J ends lost 6 bases and 1 base respectively, with 10 bases between them. CDR3 residues: CASRTPGSGANVLTF. The CDR3 bases are TGTGCCAGCAGAACTCCAGGGTCTGGGGCCAACGTCCTGACTTTC.

In this sample, this clonotype turned up many times. The chain has TRBV20-1 and TRBJ2-5; D is uncertain. The V end lost 5 bases, the J end lost 5 bases, and 15 bases lay between the germline ends. This CDR3 is built from 13 residues. The germline V gene encodes CDR1 DFQATT and CDR2 SNEGSKA (reference sequence). The DNA for the CDR3 is TGCAGTGCTCCCTACACAGTCGGGGAGACCCAGTACTTC. Translated, it gives CSAPYTVGETQYF.

This clonotype was counted between two and nine times. The chain combines TRBV7-3 with TRBJ2-1, with TRBD2 matching over 10 bases. This CDR3 spans 17 amino acids. J gave up 4 bases and V 2 bases, and 8 bases lay outside the gene matches. From germline, CDR1 is SGHTA and CDR2 FQGTGA. The CDR3 spells CASSLGAGGPTYNEQFF. CDR3 in DNA: TGTGCCAGCAGCTTAGGAGCGGGAGGGCCGACGTACAATGAGCAGTTCTTC.

This clonotype was seen ten or more times. CDR3 amino acids: CASSLGDAGYNSPLHF. The CDR3 region has the DNA TGTGCCAGCAGTTTAGGCGACGCGGGGTATAATTCACCCCTCCACTTT. This sequence joins TRBV28 and TRBJ1-6; no clear D. V lost 2 bases and J lost 4, with 12 bases in between. The CDR3 totals 16 residues. Per the germline V gene, CDR1 is MDHEN and CDR2 is SYDVKM.

This clonotype was seen ten or more times. The chain is built from TRBV28 and TRBJ1-1; TRBD1 aligns across 7 bases. J was trimmed by 7 bases and V by 7 bases; bases with no gene match: 12. Germline lookup yields CDR1 MDHEN and CDR2 SYDVKM. CDR3 length: 14 residues. DNA of the CDR3: TGTGCCAGCATTAGGGGGCGGTCTATAAATGAAGCTTTCTTT. The encoded protein is CASIRGRSINEAFF.

The gene calls are TRBV5-6 and TRBJ1-2; tentative D call: TRBD1 (6 bases). From germline, CDR1 is SGHDT and CDR2 YYEEEE. This CDR3 comprises 13 residues. V was trimmed by 1 base and J by 6 bases, leaving 10 bases between them. In DNA, the CDR3 is TGTGCCAGCAGCTTGATCGGGGGCGATGGCTACACCTTC. Encoded protein: CASSLIGGDGYTF.

The CDR3 nucleotides are TGTGCCAGTCAGGGGGACCCCGGTGTTGGCCCCCAGCATTTT. Protein sequence: CASQGDPGVGPQHF. The rearrangement joins TRBV19 to TRBJ1-5; 7 nucleotides align to TRBD1. After removal of 8 bases from V and 10 bases from J, the junction contained 14 bases not matched to a gene. The CDR3 sequence is 14 residues long. Germline lookup yields CDR1 LNHDA and CDR2 SQIVND (reference sequence). Full variable domain (remainder filled in from reference TRBV19 and TRBJ1-5): DGGITQSPKYLFRKEGQNVTLSCEQNLNHDAMYWYRQDPGQGLRLIYYSQIVNDFQKGDIAEGYSVSREKKESFPLTVTSAQKNPTAFYLCASQGDPGVGPQHFGDGTRLSIL.

The CDR3 nucleotides read TGTGCCAGCAGCCAACCGGGACAGATGGGGACTGAAGCTTTCTTT. Protein: CASSQPGQMGTEAFF. The chain has TRBV3-1 and TRBJ1-1, with 7 positions matching TRBD1. The CDR3 runs 15 residues. With V trimmed by 2 bases and J by 5 bases, 8 bases remained unmatched. Germline CDR1 LGHDT, CDR2 YNNKEL (reference sequence).

The gene calls are TRBV12-3 or TRBV12-4 and TRBJ1-2; 9 bases line up with TRBD1. The V segment lost 6 bases and the J segment 4 bases; nucleotides outside the gene matches: 6. The CDR3 is 14 residues long. The DNA for the CDR3 is TGTGCCAGCAGCAAGACAGGGGGGACCTATGGCTACACCTTC. Translating it yields CASSKTGGTYGYTF.

This clonotype was detected only a few times. The chain is built from TRBV3-1 and TRBJ2-7, with D perhaps given as TRBD1 or TRBD2 (5 bases each). Trimming cost V 5 bases and J 5 bases, with 22 bases left between them. The length of the CDR3 is 16 residues. Germline V lookup: CDR1 LGHDT, CDR2 YNNKEL (reference sequence). CDR3 sequence reads: CASSTETGTARDEQYF. CDR3 nucleotides: TGTGCCAGCAGCACCGAGACCGGGACGGCCAGAGACGAGCAGTACTTC.

This clonotype came up a few times. The DNA of the CDR3 is TGTGCCAGCAGCGCTGCAGGGGGCTTCACGAACACTGAAGCTTTCTTT. Residues: CASSAAGGFTNTEAFF. The rearrangement joins TRBV2 to TRBJ1-1, with 8 bases fitting TRBD1. This CDR3 has 16 amino acids. Germline V CDR1 and CDR2: SNHLY, FYNNEI. J gave up 1 base and V 6 bases, and 10 bases lay outside the gene matches.

The V call is TRBV28, the J call TRBJ2-2; D might be TRBD2 (5 bases). V shed 7 bases and J shed 2 bases, with 11 bases lying between them. This CDR3 has 14 residues. Looked up from germline, CDR1 is MDHEN and CDR2 is SYDVKM. In nucleotides, the CDR3 is TGTGCCAGCATCGGACTTGAAAACACCGGGGAGCTGTTTTTT. This codes for CASIGLENTGELFF.

The genes are TRBV20-1 and TRBJ1-2, with no clear D. The CDR3 has 9 amino acids. The germline V gene encodes CDR1 DFQATT and CDR2 SNEGSKA (reference sequence). Trimming cost V 6 bases and J 3 bases, with 2 bases left between them. The CDR3 sequence is CSAYYGYTF. The CDR3 DNA reads as TGCAGTGCCTACTATGGCTACACCTTC.

This clonotype was counted between two and nine times. This chain connects TRBV10-3 to TRBJ2-5; 7 bases map to TRBD2. Germline CDR1 ENHRY, CDR2 SYGVKD. The V gene end was trimmed by 0 bases and the J gene end by 2 bases; junction bases not matched to a gene: 6. CDR3 length equals 16 residues. The DNA for the CDR3 is TGTGCCATCAGTGAGTCGTTAGCGGGCCTGCAAGAGACCCAGTACTTC. The encoded protein is CAISESLAGLQETQYF.

This clonotype has a handful of counts. The CDR3 DNA is TGTGCCAGCAGCTTATATAGGAACACTGAAGCTTTCTTT. This encodes CASSLYRNTEAFF. The V and J genes are TRBV7-9 and TRBJ1-1; D gene uncertain. In germline, CDR1 is SEHNR, CDR2 FQNEAQ (reference sequence). The V end was cut by 2 bases, the J end by 1 base, with 5 bases between. The length of the CDR3 is 13 residues.

V is TRBV5-1 and J is TRBJ2-7; TRBD1 is a possible D gene (5 bases). Trimming took off 2 bases at V and 2 bases at J, with 8 bases between the two ends. The CDR3 loop spans 13 amino acids. Germline CDR1 SGHRS, CDR2 YFSETQ. CDR3 sequence: CASSFDSTYEQYF. The CDR3 DNA reads as TGCGCCAGCAGCTTCGACAGCACCTACGAGCAGTACTTC.